The source of this TCR beta chain is a study of cytomegalovirus exposure and HLA in healthy donors. Study-level information: A subsequent analysis reported that the 95 to 150 validation repertoires were produced on the same platform that had also been used for the 666 first-cohort repertoires. Study-wide findings and caveats: Overall, roughly 150 TCR beta chains were annotated as cytomegalovirus-associated. That first-cohort TCR clusters tended to co-occur in the 120 or so validation repertoires was found in a later analysis.

Trimming stripped 1 base from V and 4 bases from J, with 8 bases between. The CDR3 runs 13 residues. Germline V CDR1 and CDR2: LNHDA, SQIVND (reference sequence). TCRdb's copy holds only in-frame clones and misses some; the assay was immunoSEQ multiplex PCR. The data show under 200,000 clones, around nine tenths seen once. Worth noting for this clone: The antigen remains undetermined.

The chain uses TRBV19 and TRBJ2-7, with a tentative D call TRBD2 (5 bases). The TCR sequence derives from a woman aged 18 to 35 in good health and CMV-seronegative. Sample: PBMCs. This CDR3 reads CASSIGSGYEQYF. The DNA for the CDR3 is TGTGCCAGTAGTATAGGATCGGGATACGAGCAGTACTTC.